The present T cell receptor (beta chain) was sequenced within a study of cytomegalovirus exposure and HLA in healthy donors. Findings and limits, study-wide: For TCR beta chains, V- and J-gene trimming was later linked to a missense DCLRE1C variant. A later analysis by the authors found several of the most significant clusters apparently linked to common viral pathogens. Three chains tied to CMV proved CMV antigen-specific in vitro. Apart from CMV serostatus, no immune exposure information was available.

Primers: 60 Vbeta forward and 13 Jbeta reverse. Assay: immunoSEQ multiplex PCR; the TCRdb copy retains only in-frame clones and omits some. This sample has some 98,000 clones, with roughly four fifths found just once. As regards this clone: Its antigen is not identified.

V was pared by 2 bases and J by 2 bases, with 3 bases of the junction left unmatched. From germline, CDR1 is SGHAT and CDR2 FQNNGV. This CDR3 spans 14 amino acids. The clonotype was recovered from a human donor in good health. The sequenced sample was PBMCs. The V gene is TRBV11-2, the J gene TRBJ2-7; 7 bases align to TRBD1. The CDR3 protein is CASSLLDRTYEQYF. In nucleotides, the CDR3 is TGTGCCAGCAGCTTATTGGACAGGACCTACGAGCAGTACTTC.